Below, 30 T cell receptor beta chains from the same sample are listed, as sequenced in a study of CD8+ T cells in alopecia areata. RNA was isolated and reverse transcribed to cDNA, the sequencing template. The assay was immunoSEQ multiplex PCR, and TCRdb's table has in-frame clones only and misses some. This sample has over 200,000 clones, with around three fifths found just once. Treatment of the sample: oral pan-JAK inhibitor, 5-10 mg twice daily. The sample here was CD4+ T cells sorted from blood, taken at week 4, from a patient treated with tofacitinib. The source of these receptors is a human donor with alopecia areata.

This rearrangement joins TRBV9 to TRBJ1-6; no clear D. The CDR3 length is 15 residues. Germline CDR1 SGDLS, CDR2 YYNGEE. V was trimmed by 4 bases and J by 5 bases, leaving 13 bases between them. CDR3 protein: CASSPRWSDNSPLHF. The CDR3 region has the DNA TGTGCCAGCAGCCCCCGTTGGAGCGATAATTCACCCCTCCACTTT.

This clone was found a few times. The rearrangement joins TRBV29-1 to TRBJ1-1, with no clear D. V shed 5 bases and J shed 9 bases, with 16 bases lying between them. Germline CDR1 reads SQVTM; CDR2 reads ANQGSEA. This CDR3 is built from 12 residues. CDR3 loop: CSVCPGAEKAFF. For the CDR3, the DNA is TGCAGCGTTTGTCCGGGCGCCGAAAAAGCTTTCTTT.

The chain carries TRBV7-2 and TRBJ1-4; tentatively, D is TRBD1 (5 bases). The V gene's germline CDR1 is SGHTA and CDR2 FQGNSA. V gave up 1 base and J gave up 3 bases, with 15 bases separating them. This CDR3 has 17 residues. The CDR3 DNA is TGTGCCAGCAGCTTAGTCGCTGCAACGGGGGCTAATGAAAAACTGTTTTTT. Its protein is CASSLVAATGANEKLFF.

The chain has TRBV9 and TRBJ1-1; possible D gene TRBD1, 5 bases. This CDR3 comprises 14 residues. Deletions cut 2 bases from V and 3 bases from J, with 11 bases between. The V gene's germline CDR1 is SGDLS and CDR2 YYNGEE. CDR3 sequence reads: CASSVGPGDTEAFF. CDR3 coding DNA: TGTGCCAGCAGCGTGGGGCCGGGCGACACTGAAGCTTTCTTT.

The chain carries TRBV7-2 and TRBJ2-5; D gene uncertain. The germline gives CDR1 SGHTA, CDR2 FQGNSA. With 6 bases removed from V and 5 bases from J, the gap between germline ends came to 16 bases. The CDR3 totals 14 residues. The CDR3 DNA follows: TGTGCCAGCAGGACCTCTGTTGGGTTGGAGACCCAGTACTTC. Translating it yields CASRTSVGLETQYF.

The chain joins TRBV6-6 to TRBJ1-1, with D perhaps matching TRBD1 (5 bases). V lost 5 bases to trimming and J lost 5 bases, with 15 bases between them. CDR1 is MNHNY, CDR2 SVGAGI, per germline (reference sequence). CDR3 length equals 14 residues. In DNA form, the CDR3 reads TGTGCCAGCAGTCCCCTCCTGCCAGGGACTGAAGCTTTCTTT. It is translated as CASSPLLPGTEAFF.

CDR3 nucleotides: TGTGCCAGCAGCTTCAAAGAGACCCAGTACTTC. This codes for CASSFKETQYF. The chain links TRBV7-2 to TRBJ2-5; D is unresolved. CDR1 SGHTA and CDR2 FQGNSA come from the germline V gene. The CDR3 length is 11 residues. With 3 bases removed from V and 3 bases from J, the gap between germline ends came to 2 bases.

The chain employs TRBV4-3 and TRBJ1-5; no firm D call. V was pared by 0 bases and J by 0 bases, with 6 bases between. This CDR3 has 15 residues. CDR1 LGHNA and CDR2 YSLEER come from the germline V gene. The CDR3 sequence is CASSQDLNSNQPQHF. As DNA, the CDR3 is TGCGCCAGCAGCCAAGATCTCAATAGCAATCAGCCCCAGCATTTT.

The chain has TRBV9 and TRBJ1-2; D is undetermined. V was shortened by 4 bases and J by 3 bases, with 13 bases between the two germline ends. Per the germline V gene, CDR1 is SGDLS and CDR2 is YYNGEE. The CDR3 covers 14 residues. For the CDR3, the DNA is TGTGCCAGCAGCCATTATGCGGGGTACTATGGCTACACCTTC. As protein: CASSHYAGYYGYTF.

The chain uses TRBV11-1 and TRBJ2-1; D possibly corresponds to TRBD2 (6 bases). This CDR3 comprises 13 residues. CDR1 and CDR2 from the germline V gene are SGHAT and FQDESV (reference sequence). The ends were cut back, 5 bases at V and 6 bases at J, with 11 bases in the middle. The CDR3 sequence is CASSTQLANEQFF. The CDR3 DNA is TGTGCCAGCAGCACCCAACTAGCCAATGAGCAGTTCTTC. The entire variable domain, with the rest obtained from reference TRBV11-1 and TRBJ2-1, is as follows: EAEVAQSPRYKITEKSQAVAFWCDPISGHATLYWYRQILGQGPELLVQFQDESVVDDSQLPKDRFSAERLKGVDSTLKIQPAELGDSAMYLCASSTQLANEQFFGPGTRLTVL.

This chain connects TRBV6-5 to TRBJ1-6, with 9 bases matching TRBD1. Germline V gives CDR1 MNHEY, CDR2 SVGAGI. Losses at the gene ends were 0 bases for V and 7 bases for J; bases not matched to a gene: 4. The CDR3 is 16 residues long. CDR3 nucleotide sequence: TGTGCCAGCAGTTACTCAAGGACAGGGGCCAATTCACCCCTCCACTTT. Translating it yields CASSYSRTGANSPLHF.

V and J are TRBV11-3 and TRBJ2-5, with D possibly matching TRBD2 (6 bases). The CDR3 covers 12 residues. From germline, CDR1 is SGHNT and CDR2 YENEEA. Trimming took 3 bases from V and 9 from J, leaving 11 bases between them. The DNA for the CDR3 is TGTGCCAGCAGCTTGCTAGGCGGGGCCCAGTACTTC. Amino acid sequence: CASSLLGGAQYF.

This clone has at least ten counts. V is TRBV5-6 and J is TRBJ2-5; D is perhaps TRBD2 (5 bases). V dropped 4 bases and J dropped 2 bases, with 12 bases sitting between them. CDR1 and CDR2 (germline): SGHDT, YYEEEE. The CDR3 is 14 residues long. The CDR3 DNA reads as TGTGCCAGCAGCCCAATGAGGGCGCAAGAGACCCAGTACTTC. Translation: CASSPMRAQETQYF.

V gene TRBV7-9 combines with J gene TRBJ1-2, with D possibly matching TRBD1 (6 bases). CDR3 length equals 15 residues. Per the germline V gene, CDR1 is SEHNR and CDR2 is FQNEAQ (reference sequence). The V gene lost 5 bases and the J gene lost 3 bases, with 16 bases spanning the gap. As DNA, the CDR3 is TGTGCCAGCAGCCTGAGTGCGGGGGCCGACTATGGCTACACCTTC. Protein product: CASSLSAGADYGYTF. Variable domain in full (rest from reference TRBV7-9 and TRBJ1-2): DTGVSQNPRHKITKRGQNVTFRCDPISEHNRLYWYRQTLGQGPEFLTYFQNEAQLEKSRLLSDRFSAERPKGSFSTLEIQRTEQGDSAMYLCASSLSAGADYGYTFGSGTRLTVV.

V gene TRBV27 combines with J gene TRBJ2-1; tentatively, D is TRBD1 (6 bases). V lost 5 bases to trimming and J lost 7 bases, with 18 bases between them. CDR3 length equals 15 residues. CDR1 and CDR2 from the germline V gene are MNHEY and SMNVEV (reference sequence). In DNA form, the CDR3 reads TGTGCCAGCAGTCCCGGCGCAGGGGTTCGGAATGAGCAGTTCTTC. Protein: CASSPGAGVRNEQFF.

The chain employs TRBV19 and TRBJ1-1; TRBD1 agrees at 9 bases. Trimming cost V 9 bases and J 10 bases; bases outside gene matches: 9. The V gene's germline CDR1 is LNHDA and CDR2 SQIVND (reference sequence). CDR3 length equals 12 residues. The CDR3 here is CASGQGNRLAFF. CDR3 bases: TGTGCCAGCGGACAGGGGAATCGGTTAGCTTTCTTT.

The CDR3 protein is CASSQDWASGGASKTQYF. The CDR3 region has the DNA TGCGCCAGCAGCCAAGATTGGGCTAGCGGGGGGGCGAGCAAGACCCAGTACTTC. The J gene is TRBJ2-5, the V gene TRBV4-3; 12 bases line up with TRBD2. CDR1 and CDR2 (germline): LGHNA, YSLEER. The V segment lost 0 bases and the J segment 6 bases; nucleotides outside the gene matches: 11. The CDR3 is made up of 18 amino acids.

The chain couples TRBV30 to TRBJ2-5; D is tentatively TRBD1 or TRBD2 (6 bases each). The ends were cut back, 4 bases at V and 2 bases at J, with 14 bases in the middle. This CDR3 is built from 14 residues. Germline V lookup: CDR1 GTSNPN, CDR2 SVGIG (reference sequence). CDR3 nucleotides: TGTGCCTGGAACGGAGGGCAGGGGCAAGAGACCCAGTACTTC. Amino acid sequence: CAWNGGQGQETQYF.

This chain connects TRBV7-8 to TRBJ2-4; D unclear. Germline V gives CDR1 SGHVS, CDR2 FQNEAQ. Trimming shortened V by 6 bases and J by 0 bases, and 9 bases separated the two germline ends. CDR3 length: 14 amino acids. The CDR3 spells CASSWIGAKNIQYF. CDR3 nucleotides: TGTGCCAGCAGTTGGATCGGAGCCAAAAACATTCAGTACTTC.

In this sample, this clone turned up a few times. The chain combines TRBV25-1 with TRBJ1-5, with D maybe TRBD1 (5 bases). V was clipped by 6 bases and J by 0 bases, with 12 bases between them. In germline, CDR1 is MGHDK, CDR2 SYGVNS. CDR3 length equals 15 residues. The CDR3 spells CASSPRGYSNQPQHF. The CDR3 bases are TGTGCCAGCAGCCCGAGGGGATATAGCAATCAGCCCCAGCATTTT.

CDR3 residues: CAISEGSGQPQHF. The CDR3 DNA is TGTGCCATCAGTGAGGGGAGTGGACAGCCCCAGCATTTT. This sequence joins TRBV10-3 and TRBJ1-5; D ambiguous. Deletions cut 2 bases from V and 7 bases from J, with 9 bases between. The germline gives CDR1 ENHRY, CDR2 SYGVKD. This CDR3 contains 13 residues.

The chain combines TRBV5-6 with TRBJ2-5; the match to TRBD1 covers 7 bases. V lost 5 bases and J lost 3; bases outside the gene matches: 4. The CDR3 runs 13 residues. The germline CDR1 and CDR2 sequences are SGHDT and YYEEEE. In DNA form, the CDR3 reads TGTGCCAGCAGTGACAGGGTGAAAGAGACCCAGTACTTC. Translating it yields CASSDRVKETQYF.

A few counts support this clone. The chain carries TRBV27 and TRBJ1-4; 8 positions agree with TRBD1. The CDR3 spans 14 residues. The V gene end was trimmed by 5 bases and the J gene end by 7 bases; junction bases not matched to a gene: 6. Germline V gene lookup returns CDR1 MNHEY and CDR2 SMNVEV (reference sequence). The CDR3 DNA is TGTGCCAGCAGTCGCGACAGGGGAGTTGAAAAACTGTTTTTT. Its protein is CASSRDRGVEKLFF.

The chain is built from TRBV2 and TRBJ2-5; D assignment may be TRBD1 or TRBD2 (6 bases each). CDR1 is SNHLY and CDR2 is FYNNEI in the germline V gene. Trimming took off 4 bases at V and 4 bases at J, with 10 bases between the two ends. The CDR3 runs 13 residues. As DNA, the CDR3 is TGTGCCAGCAGTGTCCGGGGGCGAGAGACCCAGTACTTC. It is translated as CASSVRGRETQYF. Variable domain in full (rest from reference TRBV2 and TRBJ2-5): EPEVTQTPSHQVTQMGQEVILRCVPISNHLYFYWYRQILGQKVEFLVSFYNNEISEKSEIFDDQFSVERPDGSNFTLKIRSTKLEDSAMYFCASSVRGRETQYFGPGTRLLVL.

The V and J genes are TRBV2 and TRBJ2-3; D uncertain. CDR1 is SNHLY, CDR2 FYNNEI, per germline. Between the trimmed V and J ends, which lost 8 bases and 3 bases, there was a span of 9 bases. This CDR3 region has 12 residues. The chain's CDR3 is CASAPMTDTQYF. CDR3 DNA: TGTGCCAGCGCCCCTATGACAGATACGCAGTATTTT.

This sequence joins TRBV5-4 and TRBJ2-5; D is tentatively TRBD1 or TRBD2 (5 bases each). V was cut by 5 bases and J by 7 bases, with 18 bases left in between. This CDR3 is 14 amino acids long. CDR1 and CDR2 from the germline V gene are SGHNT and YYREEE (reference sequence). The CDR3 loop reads CASRSQRDDVTQYF. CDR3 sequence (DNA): TGTGCCAGCAGATCTCAACGGGACGACGTGACCCAGTACTTC.

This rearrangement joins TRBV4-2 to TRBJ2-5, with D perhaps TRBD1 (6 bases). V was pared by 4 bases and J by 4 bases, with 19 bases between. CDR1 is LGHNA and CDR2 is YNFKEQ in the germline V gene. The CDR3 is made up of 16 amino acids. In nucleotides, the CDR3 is TGTGCCAGCAGCCGAGAAATTACAGGGACCGGAGAGACCCAGTACTTC. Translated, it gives CASSREITGTGETQYF.

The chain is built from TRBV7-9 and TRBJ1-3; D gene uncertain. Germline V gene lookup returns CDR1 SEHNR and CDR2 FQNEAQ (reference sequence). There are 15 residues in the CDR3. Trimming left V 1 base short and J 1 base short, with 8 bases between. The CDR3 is CASSLEEVSGNTIYF. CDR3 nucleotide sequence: TGTGCCAGCAGCTTAGAAGAGGTTTCTGGAAACACCATATATTTT.

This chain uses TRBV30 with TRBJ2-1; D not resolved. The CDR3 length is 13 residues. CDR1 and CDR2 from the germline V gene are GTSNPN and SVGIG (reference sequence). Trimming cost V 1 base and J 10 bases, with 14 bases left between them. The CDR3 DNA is TGTGCCTGGAGTGGGAGCTTAGGGCGCGAGCAGTTCTTC. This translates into CAWSGSLGREQFF.

As DNA, the CDR3 is TGCAGCGTTGGGGGGACAGGGTCTTTGGAGCAGTTCTTC. Residues: CSVGGTGSLEQFF. The chain joins TRBV29-1 to TRBJ2-1; 9 positions match TRBD1. V lost 4 bases, J lost 10 bases, and 8 bases stayed unmatched. CDR1 and CDR2 from the germline V gene are SQVTM and ANQGSEA. The CDR3 length is 13 residues.